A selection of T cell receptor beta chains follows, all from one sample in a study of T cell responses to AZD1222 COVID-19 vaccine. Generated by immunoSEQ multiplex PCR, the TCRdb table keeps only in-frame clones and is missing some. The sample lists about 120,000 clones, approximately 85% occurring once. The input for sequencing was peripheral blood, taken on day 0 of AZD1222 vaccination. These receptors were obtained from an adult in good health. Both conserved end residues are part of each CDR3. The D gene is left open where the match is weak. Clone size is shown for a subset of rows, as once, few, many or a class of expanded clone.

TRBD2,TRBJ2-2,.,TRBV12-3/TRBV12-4,CASSLAAGELFF,TGTGCCAGCAGCCTAGCGGCCGGGGAGCTGTTTTTT
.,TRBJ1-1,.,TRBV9,CASSRGGSLNTEAFF,TGTGCCAGCAGTCGGGGGGGCAGCCTGAACACTGAAGCTTTCTTT
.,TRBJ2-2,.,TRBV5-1,CASSYPRQAGPGELFF,TGCGCCAGCAGCTACCCTCGACAGGCCGGGCCCGGGGAGCTGTTTTTT
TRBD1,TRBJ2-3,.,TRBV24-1,CATQPPDRGPSTQYF,TGTGCCACTCAACCTCCGGACAGGGGGCCTAGTACGCAGTATTTT
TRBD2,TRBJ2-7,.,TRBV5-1,CASSLISGGTYEQYF,TGCGCCAGCAGCTTGATTAGCGGGGGGACCTACGAGCAGTACTTC
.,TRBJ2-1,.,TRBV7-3,CASSSDRYNEQFF,TGTGCCAGCAGCTCGGACCGATACAATGAGCAGTTCTTC
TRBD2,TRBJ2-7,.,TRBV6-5,CASSYSPSGGAEQYF,TGTGCCAGCAGTTACTCGCCTAGCGGGGGGGCCGAGCAGTACTTC
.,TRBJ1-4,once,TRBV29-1,CSVSDLQPNEKLFF,TGCAGCGTTTCGGACCTGCAACCAAATGAAAAACTGTTTTTT
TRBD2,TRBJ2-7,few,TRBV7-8,CASSPGLALMPEQYF,TGTGCCAGCAGCCCGGGACTAGCTCTAATGCCCGAGCAGTACTTC
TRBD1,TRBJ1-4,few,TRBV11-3,CASSSETGGTEKLFF,TGTGCCAGCAGCTCGGAGACAGGGGGCACGGAAAAACTGTTTTTT
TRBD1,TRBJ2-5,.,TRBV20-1,CSAPGGETQYF,TGCAGTGCGCCAGGGGGCGAGACCCAGTACTTC
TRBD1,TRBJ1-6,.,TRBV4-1,CASSQEGQGNSPLHF,TGCGCCAGCAGCCAAGAGGGACAGGGTAATTCACCCCTCCACTTT
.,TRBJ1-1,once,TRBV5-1,CASSPGWGTAEAFF,TGCGCCAGCAGCCCTGGTTGGGGTACGGCTGAAGCTTTCTTT
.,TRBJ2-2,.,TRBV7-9,CASSPAGLLRDTGELFF,TGTGCCAGCAGCCCCGCAGGGTTGCTCAGAGATACCGGGGAGCTGTTTTTT
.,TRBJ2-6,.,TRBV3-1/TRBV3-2,CASSHLGANVLTF,TGTGCCAGCAGCCACCTAGGGGCCAACGTCCTGACTTTC
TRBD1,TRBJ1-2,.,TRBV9,CASSATGVFYGYTF,TGTGCCAGCAGCGCGACAGGGGTTTTCTATGGCTACACCTTC
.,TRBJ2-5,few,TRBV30,CAWETGGGRTQYF,TGTGCCTGGGAAACAGGGGGGGGACGGACCCAGTACTTC
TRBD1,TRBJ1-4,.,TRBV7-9,CASSLTWGQMFSDEKLFF,TGTGCCAGCAGCCTTACTTGGGGACAGATGTTTTCCGATGAAAAACTGTTTTTT
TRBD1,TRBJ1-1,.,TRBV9,CASSDRTGPNTEAFF,TGTGCCAGCAGCGACAGGACAGGACCAAACACTGAAGCTTTCTTT
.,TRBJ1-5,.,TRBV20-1,CSASVSRWTQNQPQHF,TGCAGTGCTAGTGTTTCCAGGTGGACCCAAAATCAGCCCCAGCATTTT
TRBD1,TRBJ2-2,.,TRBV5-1,CASRPPGTGVTGELFF,TGCGCCAGCAGACCCCCCGGGACAGGGGTCACCGGGGAGCTGTTTTTT
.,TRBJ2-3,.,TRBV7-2,CASSLGPGRTDTQYF,TGTGCCAGCAGCTTAGGGCCAGGTCGCACAGATACGCAGTATTTT
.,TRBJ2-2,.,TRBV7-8,CASSLSVSTGELFF,TGTGCCAGCAGCCTATCTGTAAGCACCGGGGAGCTGTTTTTT
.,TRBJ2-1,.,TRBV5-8,CASSLLARVDNEQFF,TGTGCCAGCAGCTTGTTAGCCAGGGTAGACAATGAGCAGTTCTTC
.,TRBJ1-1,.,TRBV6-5,CASTKREQGFAEAFF,TGTGCCAGCACCAAACGAGAACAGGGTTTTGCTGAAGCTTTCTTT
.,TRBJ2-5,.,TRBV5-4,CASSLAGTEKQETQYF,TGTGCCAGCAGCTTGGCCGGAACAGAGAAGCAAGAGACCCAGTACTTC
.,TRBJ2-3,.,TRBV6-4,CASSDSGASVTDTQYF,TGTGCCAGCAGTGACTCTGGGGCGAGTGTCACAGATACGCAGTATTTT
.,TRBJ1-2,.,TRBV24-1,CATSDLAGYDYGYTF,TGTGCCACCAGTGATTTGGCCGGGTACGACTATGGCTACACCTTC
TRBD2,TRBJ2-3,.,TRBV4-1,CASSLTSGGVDTQYF,TGCGCCAGCAGCCTAACTAGCGGGGGGGTAGATACGCAGTATTTT
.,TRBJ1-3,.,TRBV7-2,CASSLMERNTIYF,TGTGCCAGCAGCTTAATGGAGAGAAACACCATATATTTT